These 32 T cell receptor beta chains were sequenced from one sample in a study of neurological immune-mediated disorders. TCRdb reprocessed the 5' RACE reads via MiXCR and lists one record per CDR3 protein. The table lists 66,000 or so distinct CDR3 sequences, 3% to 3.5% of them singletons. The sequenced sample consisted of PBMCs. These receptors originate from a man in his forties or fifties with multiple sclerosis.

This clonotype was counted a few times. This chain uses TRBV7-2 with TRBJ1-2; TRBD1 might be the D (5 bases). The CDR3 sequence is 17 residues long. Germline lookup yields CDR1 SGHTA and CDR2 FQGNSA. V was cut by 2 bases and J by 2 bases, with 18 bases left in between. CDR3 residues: CASSLLGGASPNYGYTF. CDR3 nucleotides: TGTGCCAGCAGCTTACTAGGTGGGGCTTCGCCCAACTATGGCTACACCTTC.

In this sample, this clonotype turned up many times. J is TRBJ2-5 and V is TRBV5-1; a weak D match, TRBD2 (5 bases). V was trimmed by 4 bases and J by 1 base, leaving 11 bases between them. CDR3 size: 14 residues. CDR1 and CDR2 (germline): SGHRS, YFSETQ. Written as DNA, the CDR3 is TGCGCCAGCAGCAACGGAGGAGCCCAAGAGACCCAGTACTTC. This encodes CASSNGGAQETQYF. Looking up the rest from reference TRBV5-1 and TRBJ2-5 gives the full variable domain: KAGVTQTPRYLIKTRGQQVTLSCSPISGHRSVSWYQQTPGQGLQFLFEYFSETQRNKGNFPGRFSGRQFSNSRSEMNVSTLELGDSALYLCASSNGGAQETQYFGPGTRLLVL.

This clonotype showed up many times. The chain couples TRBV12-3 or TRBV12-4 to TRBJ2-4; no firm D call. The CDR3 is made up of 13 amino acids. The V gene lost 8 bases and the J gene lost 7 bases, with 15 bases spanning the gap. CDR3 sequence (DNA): TGTGCCAGCGCCGGAGTTTTTCGTAACATTCAGTACTTC. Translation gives CASAGVFRNIQYF.

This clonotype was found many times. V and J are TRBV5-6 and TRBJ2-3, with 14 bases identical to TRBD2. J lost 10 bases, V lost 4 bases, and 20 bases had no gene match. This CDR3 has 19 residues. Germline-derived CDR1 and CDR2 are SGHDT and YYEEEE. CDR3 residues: CASSRPSGLAGGPGWSQYF. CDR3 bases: TGTGCCAGCAGCCGACCATCCGGACTAGCGGGGGGACCTGGATGGTCGCAGTATTTT.

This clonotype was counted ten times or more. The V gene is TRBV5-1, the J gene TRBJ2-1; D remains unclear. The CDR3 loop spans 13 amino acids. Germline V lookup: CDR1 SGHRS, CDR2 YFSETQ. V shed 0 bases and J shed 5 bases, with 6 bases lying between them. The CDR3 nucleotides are TGCGCCAGCAGCTTGGCCACAGACAATGAGCAGTTCTTC. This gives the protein CASSLATDNEQFF. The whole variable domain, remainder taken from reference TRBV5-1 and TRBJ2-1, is KAGVTQTPRYLIKTRGQQVTLSCSPISGHRSVSWYQQTPGQGLQFLFEYFSETQRNKGNFPGRFSGRQFSNSRSEMNVSTLELGDSALYLCASSLATDNEQFFGPGTRLTVL.

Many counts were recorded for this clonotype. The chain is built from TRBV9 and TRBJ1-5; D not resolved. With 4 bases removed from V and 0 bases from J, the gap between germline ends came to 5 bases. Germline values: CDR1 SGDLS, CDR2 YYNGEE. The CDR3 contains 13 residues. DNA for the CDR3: TGTGCCAGCAGCCACAGTAGCAATCAGCCCCAGCATTTT. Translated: CASSHSSNQPQHF.

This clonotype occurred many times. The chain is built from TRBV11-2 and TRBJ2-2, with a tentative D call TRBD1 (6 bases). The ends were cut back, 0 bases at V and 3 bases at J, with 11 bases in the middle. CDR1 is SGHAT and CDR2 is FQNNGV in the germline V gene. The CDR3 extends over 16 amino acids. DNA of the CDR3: TGTGCCAGCAGCTTAGATCGGGACACCTACACCGGGGAGCTGTTTTTT. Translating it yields CASSLDRDTYTGELFF.

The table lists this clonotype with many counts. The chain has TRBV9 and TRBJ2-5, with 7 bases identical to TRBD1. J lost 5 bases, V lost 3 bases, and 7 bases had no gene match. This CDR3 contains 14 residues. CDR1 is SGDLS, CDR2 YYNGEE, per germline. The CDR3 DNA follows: TGTGCCAGCAGCGATACAGGGGTGGGCGAGACCCAGTACTTC. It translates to CASSDTGVGETQYF.

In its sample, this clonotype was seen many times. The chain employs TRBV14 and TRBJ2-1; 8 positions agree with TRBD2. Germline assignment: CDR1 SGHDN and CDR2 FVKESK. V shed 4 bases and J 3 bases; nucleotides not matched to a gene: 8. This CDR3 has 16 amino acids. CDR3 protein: CASSLGTSGDYNEQFF. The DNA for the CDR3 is TGTGCCAGCAGCCTAGGCACTAGCGGAGACTACAATGAGCAGTTCTTC.

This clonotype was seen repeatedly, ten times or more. DNA for the CDR3: TGTGCCAGCAGTCCAAGGGGTAACACCGGGGAGCTGTTTTTT. This gives the protein CASSPRGNTGELFF. The chain uses TRBV12-3 or TRBV12-4 and TRBJ2-2, with D possibly being TRBD1 (5 bases). The CDR3 extends over 14 amino acids. The V end was cut by 5 bases, the J end by 2 bases, with 9 bases between.

CDR3 in amino acids: CASSSGTHSMKQYF. The CDR3 nucleotides are TGTGCCAGCAGCTCCGGGACCCATAGTATGAAGCAGTACTTC. The rearrangement links TRBV28 to TRBJ2-7, with D tentatively TRBD1 or TRBD2 (5 bases each). The CDR3 consists of 14 residues. V lost 6 bases, J lost 8 bases, and 20 bases lay in between. CDR1 and CDR2 from the germline V gene are MDHEN and SYDVKM.

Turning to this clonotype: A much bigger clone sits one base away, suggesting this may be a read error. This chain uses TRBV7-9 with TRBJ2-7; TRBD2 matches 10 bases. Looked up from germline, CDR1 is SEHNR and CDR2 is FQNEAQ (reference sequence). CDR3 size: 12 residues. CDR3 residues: CDSGGVSYEQYF. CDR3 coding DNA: TGTGACAGCGGGGGGGTCTCCTACGAGCAGTACTTC.

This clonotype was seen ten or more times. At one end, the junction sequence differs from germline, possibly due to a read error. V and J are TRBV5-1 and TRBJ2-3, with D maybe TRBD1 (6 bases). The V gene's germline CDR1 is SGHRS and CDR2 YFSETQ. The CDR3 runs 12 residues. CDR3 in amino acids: CASKDRSDSQYF. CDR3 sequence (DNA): TGCGCCAGCAAGGACAGATCAGATTCGCAGTATTTT.

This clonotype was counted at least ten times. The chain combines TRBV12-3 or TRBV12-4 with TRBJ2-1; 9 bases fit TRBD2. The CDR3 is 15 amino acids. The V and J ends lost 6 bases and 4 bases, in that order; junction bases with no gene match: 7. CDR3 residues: CASSASSGRYNEQFF. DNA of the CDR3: TGTGCCAGCAGCGCTAGCAGCGGGAGGTACAATGAGCAGTTCTTC.

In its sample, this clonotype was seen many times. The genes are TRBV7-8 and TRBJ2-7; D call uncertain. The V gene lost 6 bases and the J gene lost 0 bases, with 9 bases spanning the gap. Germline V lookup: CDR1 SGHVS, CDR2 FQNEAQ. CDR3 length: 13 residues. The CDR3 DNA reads TGTGCCAGCAGTACACCGAGCTCCTACGAGCAGTACTTC. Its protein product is CASSTPSSYEQYF. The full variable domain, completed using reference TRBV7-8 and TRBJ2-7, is GAGVSQSPRYKVAKRGQDVALRCDPISGHVSLFWYQQALGQGPEFLTYFQNEAQLDKSGLPSDRFFAERPEGSVSTLKIQRTQQEDSAVYLCASSTPSSYEQYFGPGTRLTVT.

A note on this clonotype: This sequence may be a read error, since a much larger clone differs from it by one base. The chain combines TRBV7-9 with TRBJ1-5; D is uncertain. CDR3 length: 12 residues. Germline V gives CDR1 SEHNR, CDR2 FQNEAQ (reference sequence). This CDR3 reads CDSSTRDLPQHF. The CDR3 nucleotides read TGTGACAGCAGCACCAGAGATCTGCCCCAGCATTTT. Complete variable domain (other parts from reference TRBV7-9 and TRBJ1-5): DTGVSQNPRHKITKRGQNVTFRCDPISEHNRLYWYRQTLGQGPEFLTYFQNEAQLEKSRLLSDRFSAERPKGSFSTLEIQRTEQGDSAMYLCDSSTRDLPQHFGDGTRLSIL.

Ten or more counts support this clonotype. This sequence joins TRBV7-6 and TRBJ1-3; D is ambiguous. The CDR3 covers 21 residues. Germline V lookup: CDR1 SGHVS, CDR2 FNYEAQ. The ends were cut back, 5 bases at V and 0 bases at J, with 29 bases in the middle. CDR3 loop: CASSLKPPLAATLSSGNTIYF. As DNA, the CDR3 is TGTGCCAGCAGCCTCAAACCTCCCCTGGCAGCAACTCTCTCCTCTGGAAACACCATATATTTT.

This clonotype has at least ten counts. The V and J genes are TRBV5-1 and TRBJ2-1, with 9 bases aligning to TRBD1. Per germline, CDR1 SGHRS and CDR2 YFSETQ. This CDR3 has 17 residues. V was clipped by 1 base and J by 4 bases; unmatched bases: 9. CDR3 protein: CASSLSTGTGNYNEQFF. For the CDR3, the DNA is TGCGCCAGCAGCTTGAGCACCGGGACAGGGAATTACAATGAGCAGTTCTTC. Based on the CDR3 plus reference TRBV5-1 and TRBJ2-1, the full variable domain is KAGVTQTPRYLIKTRGQQVTLSCSPISGHRSVSWYQQTPGQGLQFLFEYFSETQRNKGNFPGRFSGRQFSNSRSEMNVSTLELGDSALYLCASSLSTGTGNYNEQFFGPGTRLTVL.

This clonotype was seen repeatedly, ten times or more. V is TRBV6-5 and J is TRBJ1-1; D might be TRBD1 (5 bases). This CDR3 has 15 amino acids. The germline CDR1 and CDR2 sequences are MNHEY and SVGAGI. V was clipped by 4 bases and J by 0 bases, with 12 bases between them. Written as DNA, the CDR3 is TGTGCCAGCAGTTCGCCGGGACGGATGAACACTGAAGCTTTCTTT. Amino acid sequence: CASSSPGRMNTEAFF.

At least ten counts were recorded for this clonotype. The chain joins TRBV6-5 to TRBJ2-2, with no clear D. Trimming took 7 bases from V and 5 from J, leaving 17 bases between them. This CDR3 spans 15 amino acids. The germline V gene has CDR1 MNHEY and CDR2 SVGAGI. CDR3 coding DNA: TGTGCCAGCACCCCTACCCTAGGAAGGACCGGGGAGCTGTTTTTT. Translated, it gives CASTPTLGRTGELFF.

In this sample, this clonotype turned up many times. In DNA form, the CDR3 reads TGTGCCAGCAGCTTAGAAGACGAGCAGTACTTC. This codes for CASSLEDEQYF. V gene TRBV7-9 combines with J gene TRBJ2-7; D gene uncertain. Germline values: CDR1 SEHNR, CDR2 FQNEAQ (reference sequence). This CDR3 has 11 amino acids. Trimming took off 1 base at V and 5 bases at J, with 3 bases between the two ends.

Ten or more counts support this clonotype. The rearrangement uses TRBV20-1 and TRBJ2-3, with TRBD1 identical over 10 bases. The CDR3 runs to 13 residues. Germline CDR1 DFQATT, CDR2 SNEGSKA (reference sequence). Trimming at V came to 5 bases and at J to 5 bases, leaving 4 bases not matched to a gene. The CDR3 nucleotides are TGCAGTGCTCCGGACAGGGGGAGAGATACGCAGTATTTT. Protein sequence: CSAPDRGRDTQYF.

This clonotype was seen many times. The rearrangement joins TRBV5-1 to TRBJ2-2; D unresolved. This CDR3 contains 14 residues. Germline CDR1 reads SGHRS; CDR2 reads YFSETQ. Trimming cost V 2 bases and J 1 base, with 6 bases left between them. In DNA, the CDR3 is TGCGCCAGCAGCTTATCGGGGAACACCGGGGAGCTGTTTTTT. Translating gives CASSLSGNTGELFF. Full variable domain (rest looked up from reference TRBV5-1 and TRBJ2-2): KAGVTQTPRYLIKTRGQQVTLSCSPISGHRSVSWYQQTPGQGLQFLFEYFSETQRNKGNFPGRFSGRQFSNSRSEMNVSTLELGDSALYLCASSLSGNTGELFFGEGSRLTVL.

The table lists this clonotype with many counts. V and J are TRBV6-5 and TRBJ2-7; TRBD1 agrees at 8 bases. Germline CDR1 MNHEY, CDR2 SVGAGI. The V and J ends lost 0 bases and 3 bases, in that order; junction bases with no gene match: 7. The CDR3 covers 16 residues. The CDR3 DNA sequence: TGTGCCAGCAGTTACTCGACCGGACAGGGATACTACGAGCAGTACTTC. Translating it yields CASSYSTGQGYYEQYF.

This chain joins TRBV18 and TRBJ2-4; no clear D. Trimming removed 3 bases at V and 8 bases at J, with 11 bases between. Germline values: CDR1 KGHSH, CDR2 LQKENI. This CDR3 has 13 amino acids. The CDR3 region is CASSPVGLDIQYF. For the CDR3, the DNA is TGTGCCAGCTCACCGGTAGGGTTAGACATTCAGTACTTC.

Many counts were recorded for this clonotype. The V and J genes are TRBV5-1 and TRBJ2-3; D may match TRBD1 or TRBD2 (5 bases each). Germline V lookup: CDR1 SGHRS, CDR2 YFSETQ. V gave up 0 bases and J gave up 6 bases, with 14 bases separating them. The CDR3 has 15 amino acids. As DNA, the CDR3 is TGCGCCAGCAGCTTGGGGGACCCACGTCGGGATACGCAGTATTTT. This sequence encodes CASSLGDPRRDTQYF.

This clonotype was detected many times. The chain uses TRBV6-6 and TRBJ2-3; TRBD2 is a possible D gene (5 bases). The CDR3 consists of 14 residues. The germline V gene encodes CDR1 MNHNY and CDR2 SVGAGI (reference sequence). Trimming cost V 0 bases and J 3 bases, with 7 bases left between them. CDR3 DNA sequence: TGTGCCAGCAGTTACTCGAGGGAAACAGATACGCAGTATTTT. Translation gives CASSYSRETDTQYF.

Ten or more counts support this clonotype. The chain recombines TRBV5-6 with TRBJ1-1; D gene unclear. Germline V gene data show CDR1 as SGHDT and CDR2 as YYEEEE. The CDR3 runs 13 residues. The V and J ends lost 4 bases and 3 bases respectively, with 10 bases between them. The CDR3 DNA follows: TGTGCCAGCAGCCTCCGACGGGACACTGAAGCTTTCTTT. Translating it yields CASSLRRDTEAFF.

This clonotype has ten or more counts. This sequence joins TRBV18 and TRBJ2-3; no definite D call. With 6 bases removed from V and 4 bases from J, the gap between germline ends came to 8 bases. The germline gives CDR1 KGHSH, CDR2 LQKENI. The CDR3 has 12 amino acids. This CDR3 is CASSEGSDTQYF. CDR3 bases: TGTGCCAGCTCGGAAGGGTCAGATACGCAGTATTTT.

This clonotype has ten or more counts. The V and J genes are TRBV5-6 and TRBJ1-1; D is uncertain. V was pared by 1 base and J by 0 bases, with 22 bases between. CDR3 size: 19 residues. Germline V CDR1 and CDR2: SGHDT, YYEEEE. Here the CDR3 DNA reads TGTGCCAGCAGCTTGTCTTATCGGTTCGGGGTTTCTATGAACACTGAAGCTTTCTTT. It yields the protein CASSLSYRFGVSMNTEAFF. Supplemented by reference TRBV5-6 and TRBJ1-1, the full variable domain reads DAGVTQSPTHLIKTRGQQVTLRCSPKSGHDTVSWYQQALGQGPQFIFQYYEEEERQRGNFPDRFSGHQFPNYSSELNVNALLLGDSALYLCASSLSYRFGVSMNTEAFFGQGTRLTVV.

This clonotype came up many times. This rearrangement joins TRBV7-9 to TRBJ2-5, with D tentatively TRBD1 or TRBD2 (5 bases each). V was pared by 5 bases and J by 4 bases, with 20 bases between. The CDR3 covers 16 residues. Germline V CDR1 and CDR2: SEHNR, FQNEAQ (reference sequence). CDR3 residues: CASSPPFGGWGETQYF. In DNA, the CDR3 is TGTGCCAGCAGCCCCCCGTTTGGGGGATGGGGAGAGACCCAGTACTTC.

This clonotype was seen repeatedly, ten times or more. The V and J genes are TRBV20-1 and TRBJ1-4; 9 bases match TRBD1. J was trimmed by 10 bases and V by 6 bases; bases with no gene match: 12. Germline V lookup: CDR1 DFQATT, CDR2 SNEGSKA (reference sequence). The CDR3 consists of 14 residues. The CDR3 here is CSAYPGQGAGKLFF. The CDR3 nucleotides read TGCAGTGCCTATCCGGGACAGGGAGCTGGAAAACTGTTTTTT.